These 19 T cell receptor beta chains were all obtained from the same sample, sequenced in a study of response to subunit inactivated influenza vaccine. TCRdb called the RT-PCR reads again in MiXCR, with one record for every CDR3 protein. This table has around 190,000 distinct CDR3 sequences, about 9% appearing once. The material was non-naive T cells sorted from PBMCs, obtained on the day of vaccination. These receptors came from a man aged 50-59 years who received an inactivated influenza vaccine.

This clonotype came up a few times. The V gene is TRBV6-1, the J gene TRBJ1-1; no clear D. In germline, CDR1 is MNHNS, CDR2 SASEGT. There are 13 residues in the CDR3. Trimming cost V 7 bases and J 0 bases, with 9 bases left between them. The CDR3 sequence is CASISLLNTEAFF. In DNA form, the CDR3 reads TGTGCCAGCATCAGTCTACTGAACACTGAAGCTTTCTTT.

In this sample, this clonotype turned up a few times. The chain carries TRBV11-2 and TRBJ1-6; 7 bases agree with TRBD1. This CDR3 is 15 amino acids long. The trim removed 4 bases at V and 10 bases at J, leaving 10 bases unmatched. Germline V gene sequence: CDR1 SGHAT, CDR2 FQNNGV. In nucleotides, the CDR3 is TGTGCCAGCAGCTCCTTACAGGGGATAGGCTCACCCCTCCACTTT. It is translated as CASSSLQGIGSPLHF.

The sample holds many counts of this clonotype. The chain links TRBV6-2 or TRBV6-3 to TRBJ2-2; no reliable D call. The CDR3 runs to 14 residues. V gave up 0 bases and J gave up 3 bases, with 5 bases separating them. Germline CDR1 and CDR2: MNHEY and SVGEGT. CDR3 in DNA: TGTGCCAGCAGTTACTCGATAGACACCGGGGAGCTGTTTTTT. Amino acids: CASSYSIDTGELFF.

This chain uses TRBV6-5 with TRBJ2-1; D gene unclear. Germline V gene lookup returns CDR1 MNHEY and CDR2 SVGAGI. The ends were cut back, 1 base at V and 0 bases at J, with 7 bases in the middle. The CDR3 is made up of 15 amino acids. The CDR3 nucleotides read TGTGCCAGCAGTTACTTACAACCCTCCTACAATGAGCAGTTCTTC. Translation gives CASSYLQPSYNEQFF.

A note on this clonotype: One base away lies a much larger clone, so this may be a sequencing read error. This sequence joins TRBV4-3 and TRBJ2-2; D is uncertain. Trimming removed 0 bases at V and 2 bases at J, with 7 bases between. The CDR3 runs 15 residues. The germline CDR1 and CDR2 sequences are LGHNA and YSLEER. The CDR3 DNA reads TGCGCCAGCAGCCAAGAATGGGCAAACACCGGGGAGCTGTTTTTT. Protein: CASSQEWANTGELFF.

The CDR3 reads CASSPNSGNTIYF. Written as DNA, the CDR3 is TGTGCCAGCTCACCAAATTCTGGAAACACCATATATTTT. J is TRBJ1-3 and V is TRBV18; D unresolved. CDR1 is KGHSH and CDR2 is LQKENI in the germline V gene. The germline V and J ends were trimmed by 2 bases and 1 base, with 3 bases remaining between them. This CDR3 is built from 13 residues.

The sample holds a few counts of this clonotype. The chain is built from TRBV12-3 or TRBV12-4 and TRBJ2-2; D possibly corresponds to TRBD1 (5 bases). V lost 1 base, J lost 3 bases, and 6 bases lay in between. This CDR3 is 14 amino acids long. The CDR3 region has the DNA TGTGCCAGCAGTTTAGTACAGGACACCGGGGAGCTGTTTTTT. Translated: CASSLVQDTGELFF.

This clonotype was seen repeatedly, ten times or more. The V and J genes are TRBV12-3 or TRBV12-4 and TRBJ1-5, with D maybe TRBD1 (5 bases). There are 16 residues in the CDR3. V shed 2 bases and J shed 1 base, with 12 bases lying between them. CDR3 in DNA: TGTGCCAGCAGTTTATCAGGGCAGCAGAGCAATCAGCCCCAGCATTTT. It codes for CASSLSGQQSNQPQHF.

This clonotype was recorded a few times. V gene TRBV15 combines with J gene TRBJ2-5; D gene ambiguous. Germline V gives CDR1 LNHNV, CDR2 YYDKDF (reference sequence). The CDR3 contains 12 residues. The V and J ends lost 3 bases and 3 bases respectively, with 5 bases between them. CDR3 sequence (DNA): TGTGCCACCAGCAGGGTGAAAGAGACCCAGTACTTC. Translated: CATSRVKETQYF.

The V and J genes are TRBV20-1 and TRBJ2-3; TRBD2 matches 7 bases. V trimming: 6 bases; J trimming: 3 bases; junction bases outside the gene matches: 24. The length of the CDR3 is 19 residues. Germline V lookup: CDR1 DFQATT, CDR2 SNEGSKA (reference sequence). The CDR3 is CSADSLLNPSGPRTDTQYF. CDR3 DNA sequence: TGCAGTGCCGACAGCCTCCTAAACCCTAGCGGCCCACGTACAGATACGCAGTATTTT.

This clonotype has just a few counts. V and J are TRBV15 and TRBJ1-4, with TRBD1 identical over 9 bases. V shed 1 base and J 8 bases; nucleotides not matched to a gene: 5. Germline assignment: CDR1 LNHNV and CDR2 YYDKDF (reference sequence). This CDR3 spans 15 amino acids. CDR3 region: CATSRVDGTGEKLFF. The DNA of the CDR3 is TGTGCCACCAGCAGAGTCGATGGGACAGGGGAAAAACTGTTTTTT. Together with reference TRBV15 and TRBJ1-4, the CDR3 gives the full variable domain: DAMVIQNPRYQVTQFGKPVTLSCSQTLNHNVMYWYQQKSSQAPKLLFHYYDKDFNNEADTPDNFQSRRPNTSFCFLDIRSPGLGDTAMYLCATSRVDGTGEKLFFGSGTQLSVL.

In its sample, this clonotype was seen many times. The gene calls are TRBV30 and TRBJ2-1; D uncertain. Trimming shortened V by 3 bases and J by 8 bases, and 8 bases separated the two germline ends. The CDR3 runs to 11 residues. Per the germline V gene, CDR1 is GTSNPN and CDR2 is SVGIG (reference sequence). The CDR3, as DNA: TGTGCCTGGAGAGCTCTTGATGAGCAGTTCTTC. Its translation is CAWRALDEQFF.

The sample holds many counts of this clonotype. The chain combines TRBV28 with TRBJ2-1; 12 nucleotides line up with TRBD2. The length of the CDR3 is 17 residues. Trimming cost V 3 bases and J 6 bases; bases outside gene matches: 9. The germline CDR1 and CDR2 sequences are MDHEN and SYDVKM. CDR3 nucleotides: TGTGCCAGCAGTTTCCTTCCACTAGCGGGGGGTGTCAATGAGCAGTTCTTC. This gives the protein CASSFLPLAGGVNEQFF.

This clonotype was seen repeatedly, ten times or more. The chain combines TRBV12-3 or TRBV12-4 with TRBJ2-1, with 9 positions matching TRBD1. V lost 8 bases, J lost 16 bases, and 24 bases stayed unmatched. This CDR3 is built from 16 residues. CDR3 DNA: TGTGCCAGCCGCCCCTCTGGTGGGACAGGGATCCCCCCTCTCTTCTTC. This sequence encodes CASRPSGGTGIPPLFF.

This clonotype was recorded at least ten times. This chain connects TRBV5-1 to TRBJ1-2, with D possibly matching TRBD1 (6 bases). V was trimmed by 3 bases and J by 1 base, leaving 10 bases between them. Germline V lookup: CDR1 SGHRS, CDR2 YFSETQ. The CDR3 is 14 residues long. The CDR3 region is CASSWSGVNYGYTF. CDR3 DNA sequence: TGCGCCAGCAGCTGGTCAGGGGTTAACTATGGCTACACCTTC.

This clonotype was picked up a small number of times. This chain uses TRBV28 with TRBJ2-2; D not certain. Between the trimmed V and J ends, which lost 4 bases and 5 bases, there was a span of 14 bases. The CDR3 spans 15 residues. Germline V gene sequence: CDR1 MDHEN, CDR2 SYDVKM. Here the CDR3 DNA reads TGTGCCAGCAGTTACCCCTACGTTCGTACCGGGGAGCTGTTTTTT. It specifies CASSYPYVRTGELFF. Using reference TRBV28 and TRBJ2-2 for the parts outside the CDR3, the full variable domain is DVKVTQSSRYLVKRTGEKVFLECVQDMDHENMFWYRQDPGLGLRLIYFSYDVKMKEKGDIPEGYSVSREKKERFSLILESASTNQTSMYLCASSYPYVRTGELFFGEGSRLTVL.

This clonotype appeared a few times. The chain combines TRBV27 with TRBJ2-7; 9 bases fit TRBD2. CDR1 MNHEY and CDR2 SMNVEV come from the germline V gene (reference sequence). V lost 6 bases, J lost 1 base, and 7 bases stayed unmatched. The CDR3 is 15 amino acids. The CDR3 reads CASSSREGGSYEQYF. The CDR3 DNA is TGTGCCAGCAGCTCGCGGGAGGGGGGATCCTACGAGCAGTACTTC.

The sample holds a few counts of this clonotype. This sequence joins TRBV18 and TRBJ2-2; 10 bases are a match to TRBD1. Germline CDR1 is KGHSH and CDR2 is LQKENI. V shed 3 bases, J shed 4 bases, and the junction held 5 bases outside the gene matches. The CDR3 covers 16 residues. The CDR3 DNA follows: TGTGCCAGCTCACCGGCCGGGACAGGGGTCACCGGGGAGCTGTTTTTT. Translated, it gives CASSPAGTGVTGELFF.

Remarks on this clonotype: This may come from a read error, since a much larger clone is one base off. The V and J genes are TRBV11-2 and TRBJ2-1; no clear D. Germline values: CDR1 SGHAT, CDR2 FQNNGV. This CDR3 has 14 residues. The chain's CDR3 is CAGSLVWGNNEQFF. DNA of the CDR3: TGTGCCGGCAGCTTAGTTTGGGGAAACAATGAGCAGTTCTTC.